Listed below are T cell receptor beta chains from one sample, sequenced in a study of blood T cells in healthy people across ages. TCRdb re-derived calls from the 5' RACE reads in MiXCR, one entry per CDR3 protein. The sample shows 790,000 or so distinct CDR3 sequences, about half of them seen only once. Sequences were obtained from blood. All receptors come from a man of 80 years or more in good health. CDR3s include the opening cysteine and the closing phenylalanine or tryptophan. The D gene is left open where the match is weak. Where a row states a size, it is once, few, many or the class of an expanded clone; other rows omit it.

size	V	J	D	CDR3	DNA
-	TRBV29-1	TRBJ2-5	-	CNVELRETQYF	TGCAACGTTGAACTCCGAGAGACCCAGTACTTC
few	TRBV27	TRBJ2-1	TRBD2	CASSPLAPETYNEQFF	TGTGCCAGCAGTCCACTAGCGCCAGAAACTTACAATGAGCAGTTCTTC
-	TRBV20-1	TRBJ1-5	TRBD1	CSAIFGTGGDQPQHF	TGCAGTGCTATTTTCGGGACAGGGGGGGATCAGCCCCAGCATTTT
-	TRBV6-6	TRBJ1-5	TRBD1	CASSLQGLGQPQHF	TGTGCCAGCAGCCTACAGGGGCTAGGACAGCCCCAGCATTTT
-	TRBV9	TRBJ2-7	-	CASSVGWGSSYEQYF	TGTGCCAGCAGCGTAGGCTGGGGGTCAAGCTACGAGCAGTACTTC
-	TRBV6-2/TRBV6-3	TRBJ2-1	-	CASLTTGDSSSYNEQFF	TGTGCCAGCTTAACGACGGGAGACTCCTCCAGTTACAATGAGCAGTTCTTC
-	TRBV20-1	TRBJ1-2	-	CSARLGGYGYTF	TGCAGTGCTAGACTCGGAGGCTATGGCTACACCTTC
-	TRBV10-3	TRBJ1-1	-	CAISDPTVNRAFF	TGTGCCATCAGTGACCCGACAGTTAATCGAGCTTTCTTT
-	TRBV3-1	TRBJ2-2	-	CASSQGGGTNTGELFF	TGTGCCAGCAGCCAAGGTGGGGGAACGAACACCGGGGAGCTGTTTTTT
few	TRBV19	TRBJ2-1	-	CASSIVGGNNEQFF	TGTGCCAGTAGTATAGTAGGAGGTAACAATGAGCAGTTCTTC
-	TRBV11-3	TRBJ2-1	-	CASSLVGKWGDEQFF	TGTGCCAGCAGCTTGGTCGGGAAGTGGGGCGATGAGCAGTTCTTC
few	TRBV6-2/TRBV6-3	TRBJ2-6	TRBD2	CASIGLRSGRSSGANVLTF	TGTGCCAGCATCGGCCTAAGAAGCGGGAGATCATCTGGGGCCAACGTCCTGACTTTC
-	TRBV5-4	TRBJ2-5	-	CASSLQTIRETQYF	TGTGCCAGCAGCCTCCAGACTATAAGAGAGACCCAGTACTTC
-	TRBV27	TRBJ2-3	TRBD2	CASSFPSGRGSDTQYF	TGTGCCAGCAGTTTTCCTAGCGGGAGAGGTTCAGATACGCAGTATTTT
-	TRBV28	TRBJ1-2	-	CASSYSTGYTF	TGTGCCAGCAGTTACTCAACTGGCTACACCTTC
-	TRBV6-6	TRBJ2-7	-	CASSYSTRGVYEQYF	TGTGCCAGCAGTTACTCGACTAGAGGGGTCTACGAGCAGTACTTC
few	TRBV20-1	TRBJ2-2	-	CSASARPIPNTGELFF	TGCAGTGCTAGTGCAAGGCCAATTCCGAACACCGGGGAGCTGTTTTTT
-	TRBV20-1	TRBJ2-5	-	CSATQGQTQYF	TGCAGTGCTACTCAGGGCCAGACCCAGTACTTC
-	TRBV27	TRBJ2-7	-	CASSLSFAGRDEQYF	TGTGCCAGCAGTTTATCGTTCGCAGGAAGGGACGAGCAGTACTTC
-	TRBV20-1	TRBJ1-6	-	CSARDRGGTYNSPLHF	TGCAGTGCTAGAGATAGGGGGGGGACGTACAATTCACCCCTCCACTTT
few	TRBV13	TRBJ2-6	-	CASSLVPDSGANVLTF	TGTGCCAGCAGCTTAGTGCCGGACTCTGGGGCCAACGTCCTGACTTTC
-	TRBV29-1	TRBJ2-3	TRBD2	CSSGGGIATDTQYF	TGCAGCTCAGGCGGGGGGATCGCAACAGATACGCAGTATTTT
-	TRBV7-3	TRBJ2-2	-	CASTLTPNTGELFF	TGTGCCAGCACCTTGACCCCGAACACCGGGGAGCTGTTTTTT
-	TRBV6-1	TRBJ1-2	-	CASRPGRNYGYTF	TGTGCCAGCAGGCCCGGACGGAACTATGGCTACACCTTC
many	TRBV7-2	TRBJ2-1	-	CASSPEGLAYEQFF	TGTGCCAGCAGCCCCGAGGGGCTCGCCTATGAGCAGTTCTTC
-	TRBV7-2	TRBJ2-7	-	CASSYGVVFYEQYF	TGTGCCAGCAGCTATGGGGTGGTCTTCTACGAGCAGTACTTC
once	TRBV20-1	TRBJ1-4	-	CSANPSTGYNEKLFF	TGCAGTGCTAATCCCTCAACAGGTTATAATGAAAAACTGTTTTTT
-	TRBV29-1	TRBJ2-3	TRBD2	CSVETFGTSGSTDTQYF	TGCAGCGTTGAAACATTCGGGACTAGCGGGAGCACAGATACGCAGTATTTT